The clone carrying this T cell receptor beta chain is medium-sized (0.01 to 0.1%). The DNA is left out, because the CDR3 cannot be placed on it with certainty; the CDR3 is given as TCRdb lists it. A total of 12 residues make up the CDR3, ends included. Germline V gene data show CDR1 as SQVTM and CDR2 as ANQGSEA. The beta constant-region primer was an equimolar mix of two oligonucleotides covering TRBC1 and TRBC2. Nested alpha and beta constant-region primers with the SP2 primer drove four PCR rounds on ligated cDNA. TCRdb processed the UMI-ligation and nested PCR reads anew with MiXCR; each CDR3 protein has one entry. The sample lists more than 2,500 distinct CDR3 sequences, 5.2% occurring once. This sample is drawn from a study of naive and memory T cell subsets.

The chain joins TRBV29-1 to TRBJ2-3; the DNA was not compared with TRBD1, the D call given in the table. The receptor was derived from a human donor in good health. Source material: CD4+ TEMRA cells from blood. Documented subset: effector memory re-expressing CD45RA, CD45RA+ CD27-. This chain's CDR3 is CSVGPGAYTQYF.